This is a list of T cell receptor beta chains from one sample in a study of human T cells and chemical hapten exposure. MiXCR, run by TCRdb on the RACE reads, gives a single entry per CDR3 protein. The sample has more than 90,000 distinct CDR3 sequences, about an eighth seen once. The sample here was whole blood, taken in connection with sensitization to the hapten diphenylcyclopropenone (DPC). The receptor source for this set is a woman aged 40 to 49 with alopecia areata. Some clones in this sample may be carry-over from other donors' samples. CDR3s leave out the opening cysteine and the closing phenylalanine or tryptophan. The order of the fields is CDR3 protein, CDR3 length, V gene, D gene, J gene, clone size. D genes are given only for firm matches. Size values are once, few and many counts, or a class for expanded clones, and some rows have none.

CDR3 protein: ATGGSEAF; CDR3 length: 8; V gene: TRBV10-3; D gene: -; J gene: TRBJ1-1; clone size: -
CDR3 protein: ASSSDRGRDTQY; CDR3 length: 12; V gene: TRBV12-3/TRBV12-4; D gene: TRBD1; J gene: TRBJ2-3; clone size: -
CDR3 protein: SVKPGLALYNEQF; CDR3 length: 13; V gene: TRBV29-1; D gene: TRBD2; J gene: TRBJ2-1; clone size: -
CDR3 protein: SARDRVNEQY; CDR3 length: 10; V gene: TRBV29-1; D gene: TRBD1; J gene: TRBJ2-7; clone size: -
CDR3 protein: ASSPTGTFHTGELF; CDR3 length: 14; V gene: TRBV7-9; D gene: -; J gene: TRBJ2-2; clone size: few
CDR3 protein: ASRRAESPLH; CDR3 length: 10; V gene: TRBV6-2/TRBV6-3; D gene: -; J gene: TRBJ1-6; clone size: few
CDR3 protein: AWIGRGSGYT; CDR3 length: 10; V gene: TRBV30; D gene: -; J gene: TRBJ1-2; clone size: -
CDR3 protein: ASSHGSTDTQY; CDR3 length: 11; V gene: TRBV12-3/TRBV12-4; D gene: -; J gene: TRBJ2-3; clone size: few
CDR3 protein: SCTRQGSYEQY; CDR3 length: 11; V gene: TRBV29-1; D gene: TRBD1; J gene: TRBJ2-7; clone size: many
CDR3 protein: ASSSPGLNTEAF; CDR3 length: 12; V gene: TRBV6-2/TRBV6-3; D gene: -; J gene: TRBJ1-1; clone size: -
CDR3 protein: ASTGQSNSPLH; CDR3 length: 11; V gene: TRBV6-5; D gene: -; J gene: TRBJ1-6; clone size: -
CDR3 protein: SVDKREGEQF; CDR3 length: 10; V gene: TRBV29-1; D gene: TRBD2; J gene: TRBJ2-1; clone size: many
CDR3 protein: ASSQSGYEQY; CDR3 length: 10; V gene: TRBV6-2/TRBV6-3; D gene: -; J gene: TRBJ2-7; clone size: few
CDR3 protein: ASSLFGVSGAF; CDR3 length: 11; V gene: TRBV5-5; D gene: -; J gene: TRBJ1-1; clone size: few
CDR3 protein: ASSPIPGNTIY; CDR3 length: 11; V gene: TRBV3-1; D gene: -; J gene: TRBJ1-3; clone size: many
CDR3 protein: ASSQAGGLTDTQY; CDR3 length: 13; V gene: TRBV12-3/TRBV12-4; D gene: TRBD2; J gene: TRBJ2-3; clone size: many
CDR3 protein: ASSFNSLNTEAF; CDR3 length: 12; V gene: TRBV27; D gene: -; J gene: TRBJ1-1; clone size: -
CDR3 protein: ATRPGGGSNNEQF; CDR3 length: 13; V gene: TRBV24-1; D gene: TRBD2; J gene: TRBJ2-1; clone size: -
CDR3 protein: ASSPGQVDTEAF; CDR3 length: 12; V gene: TRBV5-4; D gene: TRBD1; J gene: TRBJ1-1; clone size: many
CDR3 protein: ASTQSGSGELF; CDR3 length: 11; V gene: TRBV7-9; D gene: -; J gene: TRBJ2-2; clone size: -
CDR3 protein: ASSLLVRGGQDTQY; CDR3 length: 14; V gene: TRBV7-2; D gene: TRBD2; J gene: TRBJ2-3; clone size: few
CDR3 protein: AWTTLLGLTYNEQF; CDR3 length: 14; V gene: TRBV30; D gene: -; J gene: TRBJ2-1; clone size: -
CDR3 protein: ASPNNEQF; CDR3 length: 8; V gene: TRBV9; D gene: -; J gene: TRBJ2-1; clone size: many
CDR3 protein: ASSSRVEGQPQH; CDR3 length: 12; V gene: TRBV12-3/TRBV12-4; D gene: -; J gene: TRBJ1-5; clone size: many
CDR3 protein: ASSDPSNLAASPSTDTQY; CDR3 length: 18; V gene: TRBV9; D gene: -; J gene: TRBJ2-3; clone size: many
CDR3 protein: SATSNTEAF; CDR3 length: 9; V gene: TRBV29-1; D gene: -; J gene: TRBJ1-1; clone size: -
CDR3 protein: ASSLLNGYT; CDR3 length: 9; V gene: TRBV5-6; D gene: -; J gene: TRBJ1-2; clone size: -
CDR3 protein: ATATGESVAEAF; CDR3 length: 12; V gene: TRBV6-5; D gene: TRBD1; J gene: TRBJ1-1; clone size: few
CDR3 protein: ASSLEKGKGNTIY; CDR3 length: 13; V gene: TRBV7-2; D gene: -; J gene: TRBJ1-3; clone size: many
CDR3 protein: ASSLEGMGLAGTDTQY; CDR3 length: 16; V gene: TRBV5-1; D gene: TRBD2; J gene: TRBJ2-3; clone size: many
CDR3 protein: ASSFGVRGEKLF; CDR3 length: 12; V gene: TRBV7-8; D gene: -; J gene: TRBJ1-4; clone size: many